This is a list of T cell receptor beta chains from one sample in a study of technical replicates of blood from several donors. Method: immunoSEQ multiplex PCR; TCRdb's copy keeps in-frame clones and lacks some. This sample has approximately 76,000 clones, with 86% found just once. Sequenced: PBMCs. The receptors originated from a human donor in good health. Some clones in this sample may be carry-over from other donors' samples. The CDR3 runs from the conserved cysteine through the conserved F or W. D genes are given only for firm matches. The size of a clone is reported for some rows only, either as once, few or many, or as a class for expanded clones.

D,V,size,J,DNA,CDR3
NA,TRBV5-1,NA,TRBJ2-1,TGCGCCAGCAGCATACTAGGACCTTACAATGAGCAGTTCTTC,CASSILGPYNEQFF
TRBD1,TRBV5-6,once,TRBJ1-2,TGTGCCAGCAGGCAACAGGGGGCTGGGTATGGCTACACCTTC,CASRQQGAGYGYTF
NA,TRBV7-8,NA,TRBJ1-6,TGTGCCAGCAGCTTAGATTCCAGGATAAGCTCCTATAATTCACCCCTCCACTTT,CASSLDSRISSYNSPLHF
NA,TRBV15,once,TRBJ1-3,TGTGCCACCAGCAGAGAGGGGGGGCCTGGAAACACCATATATTTT,CATSREGGPGNTIYF
NA,TRBV5-4,NA,TRBJ1-2,TGTGCCAGCAGCCCCGCCTGGGGGACTCATGGCTACACCTTC,CASSPAWGTHGYTF
NA,TRBV7-9,once,TRBJ2-1,TGTGCCAGCAGTTTAACCGCGGGAGTGGGGGGCGCGGAGCAGTTCTTC,CASSLTAGVGGAEQFF
TRBD1,TRBV14,few,TRBJ1-1,TGTGCCAGCAGCCGAAGGACAGGAGAAGCTTTCTTT,CASSRRTGEAFF
NA,TRBV25-1,NA,TRBJ1-4,TGTGCCAGCAGCGAACTAGAGCCAGCTAATGAAAAACTGTTTTTT,CASSELEPANEKLFF
TRBD2,TRBV4-2,NA,TRBJ2-1,TGTGCCAGCAGCCAAGATTGGCGGGGGAGCTCCTACAATGAGCAGTTCTTC,CASSQDWRGSSYNEQFF
NA,TRBV5-6,NA,TRBJ1-2,TGTGCCAGCAGCCCGGGACAATATGGCTACACCTTC,CASSPGQYGYTF
NA,TRBV5-4,NA,TRBJ1-1,TGTGCCAGCAGCTCGGATCGGAGGACTGAAGCTTTCTTT,CASSSDRRTEAFF
TRBD2,TRBV10-3,NA,TRBJ2-1,TGTGCCAACTCCCCGACTAGCGGGAGTTACAATGAGCAGTTCTTC,CANSPTSGSYNEQFF
NA,TRBV6-5,NA,TRBJ2-7,TGTGCCAGCAGTGCTCCAGGGGAAGGCACCTACGAGCAGTACTTC,CASSAPGEGTYEQYF
NA,TRBV5-1,NA,TRBJ1-6,TGCGCCAGCAGCTTGCGGGTCGGAGGTGATTCACCCCTCCACTTT,CASSLRVGGDSPLHF
TRBD1,TRBV7-2,NA,TRBJ1-1,TGTGCCAGCAGCGGTCGACAGGGGGGTCACACTGAAGCTTTCTTT,CASSGRQGGHTEAFF
NA,TRBV7-6,NA,TRBJ2-1,TGTGCCAGCAGCGAAGAGACAGGATGGGCCTACGAGCAGTTCTTC,CASSEETGWAYEQFF
NA,TRBV7-8,few,TRBJ2-5,TGTGCCAGCAGCAATGGGTTTAGCGGAGGGGAGACCCAGTACTTC,CASSNGFSGGETQYF
TRBD2,TRBV27,NA,TRBJ2-1,TGTGCCAGCAGGACTATTAGCGGGAGAAACAATGAGCAGTTCTTC,CASRTISGRNNEQFF
NA,TRBV5-4,NA,TRBJ2-6,TGTGCCAGCAGCTTGTGGAGTGGGGCCAACGTCCTGACTTTC,CASSLWSGANVLTF
NA,TRBV6-5,NA,TRBJ2-1,TGTGCCAGCAGTGGATCAGGCAGAAACAATGAGCAGTTCTTC,CASSGSGRNNEQFF
TRBD2,TRBV10-3,NA,TRBJ2-3,TGTGCCATCAGACTAGCGGGGGGGCAAGATACGCAGTATTTT,CAIRLAGGQDTQYF
TRBD2,TRBV25-1,NA,TRBJ2-2,TGTGCCAGCAGTGAAAGGGAAGGGCTAGCGGGGGTCGGGGAGCTGTTTTTT,CASSEREGLAGVGELFF
TRBD1,TRBV7-3,NA,TRBJ2-1,TGTGCCAGCAGCCCCGCCGGGACAGGGGGTGAGCAGTTCTTC,CASSPAGTGGEQFF
TRBD2,TRBV14,NA,TRBJ2-7,TGTGCCAGCAGTCCCATCCCGGCTAGCGGGAGGTACGAGCAGTACTTC,CASSPIPASGRYEQYF
NA,TRBV5-3,NA,TRBJ2-3,TGTGCCAGAAGCCTACCCCCCCCCACAGATACGCAGTATTTT,CARSLPPPTDTQYF
TRBD2,TRBV7-2,NA,TRBJ2-7,TGTGCCAGCCGCAAACATGGGGGGGGTGAGCAGTACTTC,CASRKHGGGEQYF
TRBD1,TRBV29-1,NA,TRBJ2-1,TGCAGCGGGACCCTGGGACAGGCCTACAATGAGCAGTTCTTC,CSGTLGQAYNEQFF
NA,TRBV6-5,NA,TRBJ1-1,TGTGCCAGCAGACTCAACAGGGTCGGCTCTGAAGCTTTCTTT,CASRLNRVGSEAFF
TRBD1,TRBV7-9,NA,TRBJ2-1,TGTGCCAGCAGGGACAGGGGGATCTATGAGCAGTTCTTC,CASRDRGIYEQFF
TRBD2,TRBV7-9,NA,TRBJ2-2,TGTGCCAGCAGCTCTACCATAAATCGGGGGAGGGCCGATTCCGGGGAGCTGTTTTTT,CASSSTINRGRADSGELFF
NA,TRBV11-3,NA,TRBJ2-7,TGTGCCAGCAGCTTAGATCCAAGAGGCGAGCAGTACTTC,CASSLDPRGEQYF
TRBD2,TRBV2,once,TRBJ2-2,TGTGCCAGCACTAACACGGGGGGAACCGGGGAGCTGTTTTTT,CASTNTGGTGELFF
TRBD1,TRBV4-3,NA,TRBJ2-7,TGCGCCAGCAGCCAAGATCGCGGGACAGGGGCATACGAGCAGTACTTC,CASSQDRGTGAYEQYF
NA,TRBV29-1,NA,TRBJ2-5,TGCAGCGCGGCCGACAAGTCTGAGACCCAGTACTTC,CSAADKSETQYF
TRBD1,TRBV7-2,NA,TRBJ2-3,TGTGCCAGCAGCACCGGTCCTGCGGACAGGGGGCGAACAGATACGCAGTATTTT,CASSTGPADRGRTDTQYF
TRBD1,TRBV7-9,NA,TRBJ2-1,TGTGCCAGCAGCTTAGATGGGACAGGGGGTTACAATGAGCAGTTCTTC,CASSLDGTGGYNEQFF
NA,TRBV6-1,NA,TRBJ2-3,TGTGCCAGCAGTCCGGGACTGAGCACAGATACGCAGTATTTT,CASSPGLSTDTQYF
NA,TRBV7-9,NA,TRBJ2-3,TGTGCCAGCAGCCCATCATCCGGAGATACGCAGTATTTT,CASSPSSGDTQYF
TRBD2,TRBV11-1,NA,TRBJ2-1,TGTGCCAGCAGCCAAAATCTCGGACTAGCGGTGAGCTCCTACAATGAGCAGTTCTTC,CASSQNLGLAVSSYNEQFF
NA,TRBV5-6,NA,TRBJ2-5,TGTGCCAGCAGCTTGAGGCAGGGGCTAGCCGAGACCCAGTACTTC,CASSLRQGLAETQYF
TRBD2,TRBV4-2,NA,TRBJ2-1,TGTGCCAGCAGCAGACTAGCGGGTACCCGGCAGTTCTTC,CASSRLAGTRQFF
TRBD1,TRBV5-6,NA,TRBJ1-5,TGTGCCAGCAGCTTCGGGCAGGGGGTCAGTCAGCCCCAGCATTTT,CASSFGQGVSQPQHF
NA,TRBV9,NA,TRBJ1-2,NA,CASSVGRGTGDRPHTF
NA,TRBV10-3,NA,TRBJ1-1,TGTGCCATCAGTGAGTTTCGGGGAGAGGCTGAAGCTTTCTTT,CAISEFRGEAEAFF
TRBD1,TRBV5-1,NA,TRBJ2-1,TGCGCCAGCAGCTCCCGGGACAGTAACAATGAGCAGTTCTTC,CASSSRDSNNEQFF
NA,TRBV11-2,NA,TRBJ2-3,TGTGCCAGCAGCTTAATGGTTAGCCCTACCACAGATACGCAGTATTTT,CASSLMVSPTTDTQYF
NA,TRBV6-5,few,TRBJ2-6,TGTGCCAGCAGTTACTCTAGTTTGACTGGGGCCAACGTCCTGACTTTC,CASSYSSLTGANVLTF
NA,TRBV7-2,NA,TRBJ2-7,TGTGCCAGCAGCTTTCGGGACATCTCCTACGAGCAGTACTTC,CASSFRDISYEQYF
TRBD1,TRBV13,NA,TRBJ1-3,TGTGCCAGCAGCCCTAGTATGACAGGGATCGGAAACACCATATATTTT,CASSPSMTGIGNTIYF
NA,TRBV11-1,few,TRBJ1-1,TGTGCCAGCAGCTTAGTGGGGGGGTCTGAAGCTTTCTTT,CASSLVGGSEAFF
TRBD2,TRBV5-4,NA,TRBJ2-6,TGTGCCAGCAGCTTGGGCGGGAGCACTGGGGCCAACGTCCTGACTTTC,CASSLGGSTGANVLTF
NA,TRBV19,NA,TRBJ1-5,TGTGCCAGTAGTATAGTCCCGGGGGGCAATCAGCCCCAGCATTTT,CASSIVPGGNQPQHF
NA,TRBV7-2,NA,TRBJ2-7,TGTGCCAGCAGCTTAGTGGGGACATCGGCCTACGAGCAGTACTTC,CASSLVGTSAYEQYF
NA,TRBV30,NA,TRBJ2-3,TGTGCCTGGTCTCGGTCTAGCACAGATACGCAGTATTTT,CAWSRSSTDTQYF
TRBD2,TRBV27,NA,TRBJ2-1,TGTGCCAGCAAAGGACTAGCGGGAAATGAGCAGTTCTTC,CASKGLAGNEQFF
NA,TRBV7-9,few,TRBJ1-5,TGTGCCAGCAGCTTAGGGGACATAAGCAATCAGCCCCAGCATTTT,CASSLGDISNQPQHF
TRBD1,TRBV6-5,NA,TRBJ1-3,TGTGCCAGCAGTTTTTCCGGGACAGGGGTTGGAAACACCATATATTTT,CASSFSGTGVGNTIYF
TRBD1,TRBV7-2,NA,TRBJ1-5,TGTGCCAGCAGCCAAGGGGGCGCGGGGCAGCCCCAGCATTTT,CASSQGGAGQPQHF
TRBD2,TRBV6-1,NA,TRBJ2-7,TGTGCCAGCGGGACGGGACTAGCGGGGCTCTACGAGCAGTACTTC,CASGTGLAGLYEQYF